Shown below are 29 T cell receptor beta chains from a single sample sequenced in a study of shared clonotypes between healthy human individuals. Profiled with immunoSEQ multiplex PCR; TCRdb holds only in-frame clones, not every one. In the table there are about 2.4 million clones, more than 80% of which are singletons. Specimen: naive CD4+ T cells sorted from blood. As to subset: CD45RA+ positively selected. Source of these receptors: a man between 18 and 35 years old in good health.

The chain couples TRBV28 to TRBJ1-2; D is unclear. The V end was cut by 6 bases, the J end by 5 bases, with 4 bases between. Germline V gene data show CDR1 as MDHEN and CDR2 as SYDVKM. The CDR3 runs to 10 residues. The CDR3 DNA reads as TGTGCCAGCAGGCAATATGGCTACACCTTC. Protein product: CASRQYGYTF.

The chain recombines TRBV25-1 with TRBJ2-3; D is possibly TRBD2 (7 bases). V was cut by 2 bases and J by 4 bases, with 16 bases left in between. The CDR3 runs 16 residues. The germline gives CDR1 MGHDK, CDR2 SYGVNS. CDR3 region: CASSENTGGRADTQYF. The CDR3 DNA reads as TGTGCCAGCAGTGAAAACACGGGGGGCCGTGCAGATACGCAGTATTTT.

The rearrangement uses TRBV7-2 and TRBJ2-3; no clear D gene. The germline V and J ends were trimmed by 5 bases and 4 bases, with 16 bases remaining between them. The germline gives CDR1 SGHTA, CDR2 FQGNSA. The CDR3 is 15 residues long. Written as DNA, the CDR3 is TGTGCCAGCAGCCTCCGGCAAGCCAGGTCAGATACGCAGTATTTT. This codes for CASSLRQARSDTQYF.

The chain has TRBV19 and TRBJ2-7, with D possibly matching TRBD2 (7 bases). Trimming removed 6 bases from V and 0 bases from J, with 9 bases in between. Germline V gene data show CDR1 as LNHDA and CDR2 as SQIVND (reference sequence). CDR3 length equals 13 residues. CDR3: CASRRGPSYEQYF. In nucleotides, the CDR3 is TGTGCCAGTAGGCGGGGGCCCTCCTACGAGCAGTACTTC. Using reference TRBV19 and TRBJ2-7 for the parts outside the CDR3, the full variable domain is DGGITQSPKYLFRKEGQNVTLSCEQNLNHDAMYWYRQDPGQGLRLIYYSQIVNDFQKGDIAEGYSVSREKKESFPLTVTSAQKNPTAFYLCASRRGPSYEQYFGPGTRLTVT.

This chain uses TRBV7-9 with TRBJ2-5, with D tentatively TRBD1 (6 bases). Germline CDR1 reads SEHNR; CDR2 reads FQNEAQ (reference sequence). The CDR3 extends over 14 amino acids. Deletions cut 2 bases from V and 5 bases from J, with 12 bases between. This CDR3 is CASSLQGKGETQYF. The CDR3 coding sequence is TGTGCCAGCAGCTTACAGGGGAAAGGCGAGACCCAGTACTTC.

V gene TRBV29-1 combines with J gene TRBJ1-1; D is ambiguous. The germline V and J ends were trimmed by 0 bases and 11 bases, with 7 bases remaining between them. The germline CDR1 and CDR2 sequences are SQVTM and ANQGSEA. This CDR3 contains 10 residues. DNA of the CDR3: TGCAGCGTTGAAGAAACAGTGGCTTTCTTT. This codes for CSVEETVAFF.

This clone has just one count. This sequence joins TRBV5-4 and TRBJ2-5; no reliable D call. Per germline, CDR1 SGHNT and CDR2 YYREEE (reference sequence). The CDR3 is made up of 13 amino acids. Trimming shortened V by 0 bases and J by 1 base, and 4 bases separated the two germline ends. The CDR3 spells CASSLVIQETQYF. In DNA form, the CDR3 reads TGTGCCAGCAGCTTGGTTATCCAAGAGACCCAGTACTTC.

Concerning this clone itself: Distinct nucleotide sequences in the sample also encode this CDR3. The chain links TRBV5-4 to TRBJ2-5, with 10 bases fitting TRBD2. V trimming: 2 bases; J trimming: 2 bases; junction bases outside the gene matches: 3. From germline, CDR1 is SGHNT and CDR2 YYREEE (reference sequence). This CDR3 is 15 amino acids long. The CDR3 nucleotides are TGTGCCAGCAGCTTTGTTAGCGGGGGGCAAGAGACCCAGTACTTC. This sequence encodes CASSFVSGGQETQYF.

This clone was seen a single time. The chain combines TRBV6-5 with TRBJ2-5; 8 bases fit TRBD2. V lost 8 bases and J lost 7; bases outside the gene matches: 12. The CDR3 is 14 amino acids. Germline V gene lookup returns CDR1 MNHEY and CDR2 SVGAGI. The CDR3 spells CASQSGSHAGTQYF. CDR3 sequence (DNA): TGTGCCAGCCAGAGCGGGAGTCATGCTGGGACCCAGTACTTC.

CDR3 sequence: CASGLSPTIFFETQYF. CDR3 DNA sequence: TGTGCTAGTGGTTTATCCCCCACTATTTTCTTCGAGACCCAGTACTTC. The genes are TRBV12-5 and TRBJ2-5, with D unclear. CDR1 LGHNT and CDR2 FRNRAP come from the germline V gene. V lost 3 bases to trimming and J lost 5 bases, with 19 bases between them. There are 16 residues in the CDR3.

In regard to this clone: Other DNA sequences in this specimen translate into the identical CDR3. V and J are TRBV27 and TRBJ1-2; 7 bases fit TRBD1. The J segment lost 6 bases and the V segment lost 2 bases, leaving 0 bases of the junction unmatched. The CDR3 sequence is 12 residues long. The germline V gene has CDR1 MNHEY and CDR2 SMNVEV (reference sequence). For the CDR3, the DNA is TGTGCCAGCAGTTTACAGGGGGATGGCTACACCTTC. Its protein product is CASSLQGDGYTF.

This chain uses TRBV18 with TRBJ1-2; TRBD1 agrees at 11 bases. The germline CDR1 and CDR2 sequences are KGHSH and LQKENI. Losses at the gene ends were 5 bases for V and 4 bases for J; bases not matched to a gene: 3. This CDR3 is built from 14 residues. This CDR3 is CASSSDRGLYGYTF. CDR3 nucleotide sequence: TGTGCCAGCTCATCGGACAGGGGGCTCTATGGCTACACCTTC.

This rearrangement joins TRBV19 to TRBJ2-1; no clear D. There are 14 residues in the CDR3. V lost 4 bases and J lost 6, with 13 bases in between. CDR1 is LNHDA, CDR2 SQIVND, per germline (reference sequence). CDR3 sequence: CASSKSQRVNEQFF. Written as DNA, the CDR3 is TGTGCCAGTAGTAAGTCACAACGGGTCAATGAGCAGTTCTTC. The variable domain in full, with the rest retrieved from reference TRBV19 and TRBJ2-1, is DGGITQSPKYLFRKEGQNVTLSCEQNLNHDAMYWYRQDPGQGLRLIYYSQIVNDFQKGDIAEGYSVSREKKESFPLTVTSAQKNPTAFYLCASSKSQRVNEQFFGPGTRLTVL.

This clone is a singleton in its sample. The chain uses TRBV6-5 and TRBJ1-1; 10 bases are a match to TRBD1. The CDR3 is made up of 15 amino acids. Germline CDR1 is MNHEY and CDR2 is SVGAGI. V was pared by 5 bases and J by 5 bases, with 8 bases of the junction left unmatched. The CDR3 sequence: CASSATDRGLTEAFF. The CDR3 DNA reads as TGTGCCAGCAGTGCGACCGACAGGGGGCTAACTGAAGCTTTCTTT.

This rearrangement joins TRBV10-3 to TRBJ2-7; 8 bases are a match to TRBD2. Germline loops: CDR1 ENHRY, CDR2 SYGVKD. V gave up 6 bases and J gave up 6 bases; unmatched junction bases: 10. The CDR3 spans 14 residues. CDR3 loop: CAISQKREWGEQYF. DNA for the CDR3: TGTGCCATCAGCCAGAAGCGGGAGTGGGGCGAGCAGTACTTC.

This chain joins TRBV4-3 and TRBJ2-7; 7 bases are shared with TRBD2. Germline assignment: CDR1 LGHNA and CDR2 YSLEER. The CDR3 is 15 amino acids. Trimming at V came to 0 bases and at J to 5 bases, leaving 7 bases not matched to a gene. CDR3 coding DNA: TGCGCCAGCAGCCAAGAACTAGCGCCTTGGGACGAGCAGTACTTC. This gives the protein CASSQELAPWDEQYF.

The gene calls are TRBV2 and TRBJ1-3; D unresolved. In germline, CDR1 is SNHLY, CDR2 FYNNEI. Trimming left V 1 base short and J 0 bases short, with 10 bases between. This CDR3 is built from 16 residues. CDR3 loop: CASSEDTLLSGNTIYF. The CDR3 DNA follows: TGTGCCAGCAGTGAAGACACGCTACTCTCTGGAAACACCATATATTTT.

This rearrangement joins TRBV4-1 to TRBJ1-4; 9 nucleotides align to TRBD1. Germline CDR1 is MGHRA and CDR2 is YSYEKL. The CDR3 is 16 amino acids. Trimming removed 4 bases from V and 8 bases from J; junction bases left unmatched: 11. CDR3 DNA: TGCGCCAGCAGCCCCATGGGACAGGGTTCACCGGAAAAACTGTTTTTT. Protein sequence: CASSPMGQGSPEKLFF.

This sequence joins TRBV19 and TRBJ2-4; 11 bases fit TRBD2. V lost 3 bases to trimming and J lost 15 bases; unmatched junction nucleotides: 7. The CDR3 totals 13 residues. The V gene's germline CDR1 is LNHDA and CDR2 SQIVND (reference sequence). CDR3 region: CASSMGTSGLRYF. The CDR3 bases are TGTGCCAGTAGTATGGGGACTAGCGGCCTTCGGTACTTC.

CDR3 amino acids: CASSELWGFGGQETQYF. The CDR3 region has the DNA TGTGCCAGCAGTGAACTTTGGGGGTTCGGGGGCCAAGAGACCCAGTACTTC. V gene TRBV25-1 combines with J gene TRBJ2-5, with D possibly matching TRBD2 (6 bases). V was trimmed by 2 bases and J by 1 base, leaving 17 bases between them. Per germline, CDR1 MGHDK and CDR2 SYGVNS. This CDR3 has 17 residues.

The chain is built from TRBV4-2 and TRBJ2-6; D may be TRBD1 (5 bases). Deletions cut 1 base from V and 0 bases from J, with 16 bases between. This CDR3 is 19 amino acids long. The V gene's germline CDR1 is LGHNA and CDR2 YNFKEQ. CDR3 sequence reads: CASSQVETVGPSGANVLTF. The CDR3 region has the DNA TGTGCCAGCAGCCAAGTCGAGACAGTCGGCCCCTCTGGGGCCAACGTCCTGACTTTC.

This rearrangement joins TRBV7-2 to TRBJ2-1; tentatively, D is TRBD2 (6 bases). The germline gives CDR1 SGHTA, CDR2 FQGNSA. V dropped 7 bases and J dropped 2 bases, with 18 bases sitting between them. The CDR3 totals 16 residues. CDR3 protein: CASTISGRGTYNEQFF. The CDR3 DNA follows: TGTGCCAGCACCATATCCGGGCGGGGAACCTACAATGAGCAGTTCTTC.

This sequence joins TRBV4-3 and TRBJ1-4, with 7 bases identical to TRBD1. The germline V gene encodes CDR1 LGHNA and CDR2 YSLEER. The trim removed 4 bases at V and 8 bases at J, leaving 16 bases unmatched. CDR3 size: 17 residues. The CDR3 nucleotides read TGCGCCAGCAGCCCCCGCCGAGATACAGGACAGGCCGAAAAACTGTTTTTT. It specifies CASSPRRDTGQAEKLFF.

V and J are TRBV5-5 and TRBJ1-3; possibly TRBD1 for D (5 bases). Germline values: CDR1 SGHKS, CDR2 YYEKEE (reference sequence). CDR3 size: 17 residues. V lost 4 bases to trimming and J lost 0 bases, with 17 bases between them. Here the CDR3 reads CASSKGHGQGSGNTIYF. CDR3 bases: TGTGCCAGCAGCAAAGGACACGGGCAAGGCTCTGGAAACACCATATATTTT.

The chain carries TRBV15 and TRBJ1-1; TRBD1 might be the D (6 bases). The V end was cut by 4 bases, the J end by 1 base, with 13 bases between. Germline CDR1 is LNHNV and CDR2 is YYDKDF (reference sequence). The CDR3 consists of 15 residues. The CDR3 nucleotides read TGTGCCACCAGCAAAATCGACAGGAAGAACACTGAAGCTTTCTTT. It yields the protein CATSKIDRKNTEAFF.

The rearrangement links TRBV6-5 to TRBJ2-1; 11 nucleotides match TRBD2. CDR3 length: 16 amino acids. The J segment lost 10 bases and the V segment lost 0 bases, leaving 8 bases of the junction unmatched. Germline loops: CDR1 MNHEY, CDR2 SVGAGI. The CDR3 bases are TGTGCCAGCAGTTACTCAAGTAGCGGGGGGGCAGGGGAGCAGTTCTTC. Translation gives CASSYSSSGGAGEQFF.

The rearrangement uses TRBV5-1 and TRBJ2-3, with TRBD2 matching over 8 bases. Germline assignment: CDR1 SGHRS and CDR2 YFSETQ. This CDR3 is built from 16 residues. J gave up 4 bases and V 2 bases, and 9 bases lay outside the gene matches. As DNA, the CDR3 is TGCGCCAGCAGCTTCTCCGGGGGGGAGCTCGCAGATACGCAGTATTTT. Translated: CASSFSGGELADTQYF.

The genes are TRBV18 and TRBJ2-5; D gene uncertain. The CDR3 consists of 14 residues. CDR1 is KGHSH and CDR2 is LQKENI in the germline V gene. V was shortened by 1 base and J by 2 bases, with 8 bases between the two germline ends. CDR3 residues: CASSPRQIQETQYF. The CDR3 DNA sequence: TGTGCCAGCTCACCACGACAAATTCAAGAGACCCAGTACTTC.

CDR3 in DNA: TGTGCCAGCAGACCAAACTTCATCCTCGGCACCGGGGAGCTGTTTTTT. Encoded protein: CASRPNFILGTGELFF. This rearrangement joins TRBV2 to TRBJ2-2; D call uncertain. The V end lost 6 bases, the J end lost 4 bases, and 18 bases lay between the germline ends. The CDR3 contains 16 residues. CDR1 and CDR2 (germline): SNHLY, FYNNEI.